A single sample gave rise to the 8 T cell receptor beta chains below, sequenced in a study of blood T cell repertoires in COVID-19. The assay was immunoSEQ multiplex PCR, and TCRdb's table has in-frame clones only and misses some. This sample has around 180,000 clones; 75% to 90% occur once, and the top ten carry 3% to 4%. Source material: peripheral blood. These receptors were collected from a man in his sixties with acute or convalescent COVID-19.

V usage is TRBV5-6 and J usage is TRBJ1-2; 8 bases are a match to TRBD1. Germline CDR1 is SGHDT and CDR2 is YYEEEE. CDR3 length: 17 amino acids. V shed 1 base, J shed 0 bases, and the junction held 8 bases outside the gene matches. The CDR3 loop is CASSLTEGTGANYGYTF. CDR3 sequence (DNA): TGTGCCAGCAGCTTGACGGAGGGGACAGGAGCTAACTATGGCTACACCTTC.

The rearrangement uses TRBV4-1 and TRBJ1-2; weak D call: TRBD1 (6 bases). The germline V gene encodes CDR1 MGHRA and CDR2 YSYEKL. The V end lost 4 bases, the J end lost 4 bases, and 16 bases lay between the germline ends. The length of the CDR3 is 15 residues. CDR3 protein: CASSLRGGGGYGYTF. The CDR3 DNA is TGCGCCAGCAGCCTACGCGGAGGGGGGGGCTATGGCTACACCTTC.

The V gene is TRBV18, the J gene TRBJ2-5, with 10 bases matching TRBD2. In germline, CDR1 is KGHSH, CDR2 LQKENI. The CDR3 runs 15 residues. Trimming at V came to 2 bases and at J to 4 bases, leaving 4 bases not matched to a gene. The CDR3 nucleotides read TGTGCCAGCTCACCATTAGCGGGAGGAGGAGAGACCCAGTACTTC. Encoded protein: CASSPLAGGGETQYF.

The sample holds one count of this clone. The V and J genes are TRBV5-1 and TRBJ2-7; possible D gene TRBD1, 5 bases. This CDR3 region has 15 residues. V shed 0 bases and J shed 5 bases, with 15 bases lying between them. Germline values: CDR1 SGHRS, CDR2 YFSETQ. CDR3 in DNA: TGCGCCAGCAGCTTGGAGGGGTATATCATCGACGAGCAGTACTTC. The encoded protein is CASSLEGYIIDEQYF.

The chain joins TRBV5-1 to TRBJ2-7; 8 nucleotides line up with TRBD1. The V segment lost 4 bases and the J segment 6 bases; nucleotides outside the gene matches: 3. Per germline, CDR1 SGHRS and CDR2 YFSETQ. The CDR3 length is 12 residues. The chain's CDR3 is CASSPDRVEQYF. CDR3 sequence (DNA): TGCGCCAGCAGCCCGGACAGGGTCGAGCAGTACTTC.

The CDR3 DNA is TGTGCCAGCAGCCCAATTGCCTACGAGCAGTACTTC. Its protein is CASSPIAYEQYF. This rearrangement joins TRBV7-9 to TRBJ2-7, with D hard to call. Germline V gene sequence: CDR1 SEHNR, CDR2 FQNEAQ (reference sequence). The ends were cut back, 5 bases at V and 2 bases at J, with 7 bases in the middle. The CDR3 loop spans 12 amino acids.

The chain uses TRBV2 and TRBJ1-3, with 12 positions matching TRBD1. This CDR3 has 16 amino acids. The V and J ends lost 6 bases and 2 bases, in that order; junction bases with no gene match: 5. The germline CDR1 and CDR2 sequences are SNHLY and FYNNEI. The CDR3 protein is CASRRGTGGTGNTIYF. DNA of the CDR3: TGTGCCAGCAGACGTGGGACAGGGGGCACTGGAAACACCATATATTTT.

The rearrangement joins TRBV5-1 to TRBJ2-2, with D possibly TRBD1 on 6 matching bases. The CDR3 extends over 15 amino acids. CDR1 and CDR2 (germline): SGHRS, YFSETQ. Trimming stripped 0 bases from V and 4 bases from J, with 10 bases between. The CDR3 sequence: CASSLAAGVTGELFF. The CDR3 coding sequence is TGCGCCAGCAGCTTGGCGGCAGGGGTCACCGGGGAGCTGTTTTTT.